The rows below give T cell receptor beta chains drawn from one sample of a study of blood T cell repertoires in COVID-19. Clones were read by immunoSEQ multiplex PCR, and TCRdb kept only the in-frame ones, dropping some. The sample lists 170,000 or so clones; approximately 91% were seen once. Sequencing was carried out using peripheral blood. These TCRs come from a man between 50 and 59 years old with acute or convalescent COVID-19. CDR3s include the opening cysteine and the closing phenylalanine or tryptophan. D genes are given only for firm matches. Where a row states a size, it is once, few, many or the class of an expanded clone; other rows omit it.

J gene: TRBJ2-2
CDR3 length: 16
D gene: .
V gene: TRBV5-8
clone size: .
CDR3 protein: CASSLLPGLLAGELFF
CDR3 DNA: TGTGCCAGCAGCTTGCTACCGGGACTCCTGGCCGGGGAGCTGTTTTTT

J gene: TRBJ1-5
CDR3 length: 15
D gene: .
V gene: TRBV5-3
clone size: .
CDR3 protein: CARSLGHPSYQPQHF
CDR3 DNA: TGTGCCAGAAGCTTGGGACACCCGTCGTACCAGCCCCAGCATTTT

J gene: TRBJ2-3
CDR3 length: 15
D gene: .
V gene: TRBV5-4
clone size: .
CDR3 protein: CASSLHGTSTDTQYF
CDR3 DNA: TGTGCCAGCAGCTTGCACGGTACTAGCACAGATACGCAGTATTTT

J gene: TRBJ2-5
CDR3 length: 16
D gene: TRBD1
V gene: TRBV5-1
clone size: .
CDR3 protein: CASSDWDRGNLQTQYF
CDR3 DNA: TGCGCCAGCAGCGACTGGGACAGGGGAAATTTGCAGACCCAGTACTTC

J gene: TRBJ1-5
CDR3 length: 16
D gene: .
V gene: TRBV5-8
clone size: .
CDR3 protein: CASSLAWASGNQPQHF
CDR3 DNA: TGTGCCAGCAGCTTGGCCTGGGCGAGTGGCAATCAGCCCCAGCATTTT

J gene: TRBJ1-1
CDR3 length: 15
D gene: .
V gene: TRBV6-5
clone size: .
CDR3 protein: CASSYSETVNTEAFF
CDR3 DNA: TGTGCCAGCAGTTACTCGGAGACCGTGAACACTGAAGCTTTCTTT

J gene: TRBJ2-5
CDR3 length: 14
D gene: TRBD1
V gene: TRBV3-1/TRBV3-2
clone size: .
CDR3 protein: CASRRDRYQETQYF
CDR3 DNA: TGTGCCAGCAGGCGGGACAGGTACCAAGAGACCCAGTACTTC

J gene: TRBJ2-7
CDR3 length: 16
D gene: .
V gene: TRBV25-1
clone size: .
CDR3 protein: CASSESRAGRVDEQYF
CDR3 DNA: TGTGCCAGCAGTGAATCACGGGCTGGCAGGGTGGACGAGCAGTACTTC

J gene: TRBJ2-7
CDR3 length: 11
D gene: .
V gene: TRBV28
clone size: once
CDR3 protein: CASSLFSTRWF
CDR3 DNA: TGTGCCAGCAGTTTATTCAGTACCCGCTGGTTC

J gene: TRBJ1-3
CDR3 length: 14
D gene: .
V gene: TRBV28
clone size: .
CDR3 protein: CASSIGSSGNTIYF
CDR3 DNA: TGTGCCAGCAGCATCGGGTCCTCTGGAAACACCATATATTTT

J gene: TRBJ2-2
CDR3 length: 15
D gene: TRBD2
V gene: TRBV28
clone size: many
CDR3 protein: CASSEAGVGTGELFF
CDR3 DNA: TGTGCCAGCAGTGAAGCGGGAGTGGGCACCGGGGAGCTGTTTTTT

J gene: TRBJ2-3
CDR3 length: 15
D gene: TRBD2
V gene: TRBV4-2
clone size: .
CDR3 protein: CASSQEKAGADTQYF
CDR3 DNA: TGTGCCAGCAGCCAAGAGAAAGCGGGGGCAGATACGCAGTATTTT

J gene: TRBJ2-7
CDR3 length: 16
D gene: TRBD2
V gene: TRBV27
clone size: .
CDR3 protein: CASRRASGNTNHEQYF
CDR3 DNA: TGTGCCAGCCGGAGGGCTAGCGGTAATACGAACCACGAGCAGTACTTC

J gene: TRBJ2-1
CDR3 length: 18
D gene: .
V gene: TRBV7-3
clone size: .
CDR3 protein: CASSLTFRGTRGYNEQFF
CDR3 DNA: TGTGCCAGCAGCTTAACGTTCCGGGGAACGAGGGGGTACAATGAGCAGTTCTTC

J gene: TRBJ2-3
CDR3 length: 14
D gene: .
V gene: TRBV7-2
clone size: .
CDR3 protein: CASSLALPGDTQYF
CDR3 DNA: TGTGCCAGCAGCTTAGCTCTACCCGGGGATACGCAGTATTTT

J gene: TRBJ1-3
CDR3 length: 15
D gene: .
V gene: TRBV7-2
clone size: .
CDR3 protein: CASSGRVLPGNTIYF
CDR3 DNA: TGTGCCAGCAGCGGGAGGGTGTTGCCTGGAAACACCATATATTTT

J gene: TRBJ2-4
CDR3 length: 16
D gene: TRBD2
V gene: TRBV11-2
clone size: few
CDR3 protein: CASSLGLAGVKNIQYF
CDR3 DNA: TGTGCCAGCAGCTTAGGACTAGCGGGAGTCAAAAACATTCAGTACTTC

J gene: TRBJ1-2
CDR3 length: 14
D gene: .
V gene: TRBV6-5
clone size: .
CDR3 protein: CASSLVEGNYGYTF
CDR3 DNA: TGTGCCAGCAGTCTGGTGGAGGGGAACTATGGCTACACCTTC

J gene: TRBJ2-5
CDR3 length: 15
D gene: .
V gene: TRBV4-1
clone size: .
CDR3 protein: CASSQEVGLRETQYF
CDR3 DNA: TGCGCCAGCAGCCAAGAGGTGGGGCTGAGGGAGACCCAGTACTTC

J gene: TRBJ2-7
CDR3 length: 17
D gene: TRBD2
V gene: TRBV5-1
clone size: .
CDR3 protein: CASSYYGVSGSYHEQYF
CDR3 DNA: TGCGCCAGCAGCTACTACGGAGTAAGCGGGAGCTATCACGAGCAGTACTTC

J gene: TRBJ2-7
CDR3 length: 13
D gene: TRBD2
V gene: TRBV30
clone size: .
CDR3 protein: CAYRSGRKYEQYF
CDR3 DNA: TGTGCCTACCGTAGCGGGAGGAAGTACGAGCAGTACTTC

J gene: TRBJ2-1
CDR3 length: 16
D gene: TRBD1
V gene: TRBV10-1
clone size: .
CDR3 protein: CASSEAGDRGPDEQFF
CDR3 DNA: TGCGCCAGCAGTGAGGCAGGGGACAGGGGACCCGATGAGCAGTTCTTC

J gene: TRBJ2-1
CDR3 length: 16
D gene: .
V gene: TRBV5-5
clone size: .
CDR3 protein: CASSLDGTFPINEQFF
CDR3 DNA: TGTGCCAGCAGCTTGGATGGCACCTTTCCGATCAATGAGCAGTTCTTC

J gene: TRBJ1-3
CDR3 length: 14
D gene: TRBD1
V gene: TRBV7-9
clone size: .
CDR3 protein: CASSSTGSGNTIYF
CDR3 DNA: TGTGCCAGCAGCTCGACAGGGAGCGGAAACACCATATATTTT

J gene: TRBJ2-1
CDR3 length: 15
D gene: TRBD2
V gene: TRBV5-4
clone size: .
CDR3 protein: CAIQPTQRGYNEQFF
CDR3 DNA: TGTGCCATCCAACCTACCCAGCGGGGCTACAATGAGCAGTTCTTC

J gene: TRBJ1-5
CDR3 length: 16
D gene: TRBD1
V gene: TRBV19
clone size: .
CDR3 protein: CASSARQGTFNQPQHF
CDR3 DNA: TGTGCCAGTAGTGCCCGACAGGGTACCTTCAATCAGCCCCAGCATTTT

J gene: TRBJ2-2
CDR3 length: 12
D gene: .
V gene: TRBV28
clone size: .
CDR3 protein: CASSPVIGELFF
CDR3 DNA: TGTGCCAGCAGCCCCGTTATCGGGGAGCTGTTTTTT

J gene: TRBJ1-5
CDR3 length: 17
D gene: .
V gene: TRBV28
clone size: .
CDR3 protein: CASISPGQRFDNQPQHF
CDR3 DNA: TGTGCCAGCATATCCCCGGGACAACGCTTTGACAATCAGCCCCAGCATTTT

J gene: TRBJ2-3
CDR3 length: 13
D gene: .
V gene: TRBV20-1
clone size: .
CDR3 protein: CSPRGSGTDTQYF
CDR3 DNA: TGCAGTCCTCGTGGGAGTGGAACAGATACGCAGTATTTT

J gene: TRBJ2-5
CDR3 length: 14
D gene: .
V gene: TRBV5-6
clone size: .
CDR3 protein: CASSLAREQETQYF
CDR3 DNA: TGTGCCAGCAGCTTGGCGCGGGAACAAGAGACCCAGTACTTC

J gene: TRBJ2-3
CDR3 length: 14
D gene: .
V gene: TRBV9
clone size: .
CDR3 protein: CASSGSGFTDTQYF
CDR3 DNA: TGTGCCAGCAGCGGTAGCGGTTTCACAGATACGCAGTATTTT

J gene: TRBJ2-1
CDR3 length: 16
D gene: TRBD2
V gene: TRBV5-4
clone size: .
CDR3 protein: CASSSRLAGGYNEQFF
CDR3 DNA: TGTGCCAGCAGCTCCAGACTAGCGGGAGGCTACAATGAGCAGTTCTTC

J gene: TRBJ1-5
CDR3 length: 13
D gene: .
V gene: TRBV7-8
clone size: .
CDR3 protein: CASSLFYPQPQHF
CDR3 DNA: TGTGCCAGCAGCTTATTCTATCCTCAGCCCCAGCATTTT

J gene: TRBJ2-5
CDR3 length: 14
D gene: .
V gene: TRBV7-7
clone size: .
CDR3 protein: CASSPRGPSETQYF
CDR3 DNA: TGTGCTAGCAGCCCCCGAGGGCCCTCGGAGACCCAGTACTTC

J gene: TRBJ2-4
CDR3 length: 14
D gene: .
V gene: TRBV27
clone size: .
CDR3 protein: CASSPRLAKNIQYF
CDR3 DNA: TGTGCCAGCAGTCCGAGGCTAGCCAAAAACATTCAGTACTTC

J gene: TRBJ1-5
CDR3 length: 14
D gene: TRBD1
V gene: TRBV6-5
clone size: .
CDR3 protein: CASSSTGGNQPQHF
CDR3 DNA: TGTGCCAGCAGTTCAACAGGGGGCAATCAGCCCCAGCATTTT

J gene: TRBJ2-6
CDR3 length: 15
D gene: TRBD2
V gene: TRBV5-1
clone size: .
CDR3 protein: CASSFAGAGANVLTF
CDR3 DNA: TGCGCCAGCAGCTTTGCGGGGGCTGGGGCCAACGTCCTGACTTTC

J gene: TRBJ1-5
CDR3 length: 15
D gene: .
V gene: TRBV2
clone size: .
CDR3 protein: CASKRLGALDQPQHF
CDR3 DNA: TGTGCCAGCAAGAGGTTGGGAGCCCTGGATCAGCCCCAGCATTTT

J gene: TRBJ2-7
CDR3 length: 13
D gene: .
V gene: TRBV27
clone size: .
CDR3 protein: CASSLLSSYEQYF
CDR3 DNA: TGTGCCAGCAGTTTACTAAGCTCCTACGAGCAGTACTTC

J gene: TRBJ2-3
CDR3 length: 17
D gene: TRBD2
V gene: TRBV9
clone size: once
CDR3 protein: CASSVGVRGRAQDTQYF
CDR3 DNA: TGTGCCAGCAGCGTAGGAGTAAGAGGGAGGGCCCAAGATACGCAGTATTTT

J gene: TRBJ1-3
CDR3 length: 14
D gene: .
V gene: TRBV3-1/TRBV3-2
clone size: .
CDR3 protein: CASSQGQGAYTIYF
CDR3 DNA: TGTGCCAGCAGCCAAGGGCAGGGCGCTTACACCATATATTTT

J gene: TRBJ2-3
CDR3 length: 14
D gene: TRBD1
V gene: TRBV10-2
clone size: .
CDR3 protein: CASGDRVGTDTQYF
CDR3 DNA: TGCGCCAGTGGGGACAGGGTGGGCACAGATACGCAGTATTTT

J gene: TRBJ2-7
CDR3 length: 16
D gene: TRBD2
V gene: TRBV4-1
clone size: .
CDR3 protein: CASSQEVSGRAYEQYF
CDR3 DNA: TGCGCCAGCAGCCAAGAAGTTAGCGGGAGGGCCTACGAGCAGTACTTC

J gene: TRBJ2-1
CDR3 length: 14
D gene: .
V gene: TRBV10-3
clone size: .
CDR3 protein: CAISELRGQREQFF
CDR3 DNA: TGTGCCATCAGTGAGTTGAGGGGACAACGGGAGCAGTTCTTC

J gene: TRBJ1-5
CDR3 length: 16
D gene: TRBD1
V gene: TRBV30
clone size: .
CDR3 protein: CAWSGQGTPVRQPQHF
CDR3 DNA: TGTGCCTGGAGTGGACAGGGGACCCCCGTTAGACAGCCCCAGCATTTT

J gene: TRBJ2-5
CDR3 length: 14
D gene: TRBD1
V gene: TRBV27
clone size: .
CDR3 protein: CASSQTGGQETQYF
CDR3 DNA: TGTGCCAGCAGTCAAACAGGGGGCCAAGAGACCCAGTACTTC

J gene: TRBJ2-1
CDR3 length: 13
D gene: .
V gene: TRBV12-3/TRBV12-4
clone size: .
CDR3 protein: CASSFNRANEQFF
CDR3 DNA: TGTGCCAGCAGTTTTAACAGAGCTAATGAGCAGTTCTTC

J gene: TRBJ2-7
CDR3 length: 13
D gene: TRBD2
V gene: TRBV27
clone size: .
CDR3 protein: CASKGSGIYEQYF
CDR3 DNA: TGTGCCAGCAAGGGTAGCGGGATCTACGAGCAGTACTTC

J gene: TRBJ2-7
CDR3 length: 14
D gene: TRBD1
V gene: TRBV5-6
clone size: .
CDR3 protein: CASSSGQTFYEQYF
CDR3 DNA: TGTGCCAGCAGCTCGGGACAGACCTTCTACGAGCAGTACTTC

J gene: TRBJ2-1
CDR3 length: 13
D gene: .
V gene: TRBV2
clone size: .
CDR3 protein: CASSGRSSNEQFF
CDR3 DNA: TGTGCCAGCAGTGGCCGTAGCAGTAATGAGCAGTTCTTC

J gene: TRBJ2-2
CDR3 length: 16
D gene: .
V gene: TRBV7-3
clone size: .
CDR3 protein: CASSPWTAENTGELFF
CDR3 DNA: TGTGCCAGCAGCCCATGGACAGCCGAGAACACCGGGGAGCTGTTTTTT

J gene: TRBJ2-5
CDR3 length: 13
D gene: .
V gene: TRBV25-1
clone size: .
CDR3 protein: CASSESAQETQYF
CDR3 DNA: TGTGCCAGCAGTGAATCCGCTCAGGAGACCCAGTACTTC

J gene: TRBJ2-7
CDR3 length: 11
D gene: TRBD2
V gene: TRBV20-1
clone size: .
CDR3 protein: CSGRATYEQYF
CDR3 DNA: TGCAGCGGGAGGGCGACCTACGAGCAGTACTTC

J gene: TRBJ1-5
CDR3 length: 14
D gene: .
V gene: TRBV4-2
clone size: .
CDR3 protein: CASSQARTNQPQHF
CDR3 DNA: TGTGCCAGCAGCCAAGCTAGGACAAATCAGCCCCAGCATTTT